This entry features one T cell receptor beta chain sequence. The antigen remains undetermined. Time point indicated: week 35, safety follow-up. It was 300 ug of mutant IDH1 20-mer peptide that made up each vaccine dose, given with topical imiquimod. Repertoires were generated with immunoSEQ multiplex PCR, while TCRdb's copy carries only in-frame clones and drops some. The repertoire includes roughly 32,000 clones, roughly three quarters of them detected once, and almost 9.5% sits in the top ten. Germline V gene sequence: CDR1 SGHRS, CDR2 YFSETQ. The CDR3 is 18 residues long. V shed 3 bases, J shed 1 base, and the junction held 12 bases outside the gene matches. The data were taken from a study of a mutant IDH1 vaccine in newly diagnosed glioma. Study-wide context: Either 4-6 weeks after radiotherapy alone or alongside temozolomide, vaccination was begun. The earlier regimen, radiotherapy, temozolomide, or both, was most often both. Visits designated V12 and V13 were conducted at weeks 35 and 47, respectively.

The chain carries TRBV5-1 and TRBJ2-5; 10 nucleotides match TRBD2. The input for sequencing was PBMCs, taken from a glioma patient whose treatment included an IDH1 peptide vaccine. The sequence was obtained from a woman under 40 with glioma. Some clones in this sample may be carry-over from other donors' samples. The CDR3 protein is CASSWGLASGGPQETQYF. The CDR3 DNA sequence: TGCGCCAGCAGCTGGGGACTAGCGTCGGGAGGTCCCCAAGAGACCCAGTACTTC.